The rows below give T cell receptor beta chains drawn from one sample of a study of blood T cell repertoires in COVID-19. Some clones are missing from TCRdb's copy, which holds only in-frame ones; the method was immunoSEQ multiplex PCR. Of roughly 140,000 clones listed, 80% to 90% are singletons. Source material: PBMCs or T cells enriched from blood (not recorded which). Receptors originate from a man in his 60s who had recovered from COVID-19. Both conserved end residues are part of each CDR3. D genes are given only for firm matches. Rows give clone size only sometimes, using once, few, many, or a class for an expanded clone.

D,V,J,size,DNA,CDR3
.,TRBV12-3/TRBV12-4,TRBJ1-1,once,TGTGCCAGCAGTCCGTCCCGGGGGACTGAAGCTTTCTTT,CASSPSRGTEAFF
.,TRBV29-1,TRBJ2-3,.,TGCGCCGTGGGGGGAGATACGCAGTATTTT,CAVGGDTQYF
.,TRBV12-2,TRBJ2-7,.,TGTGCAAGTCCCAGCGGGGGATCCTACGAGCAGTACTTC,CASPSGGSYEQYF
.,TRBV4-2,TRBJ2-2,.,TGTGCCAGCAGCCCACACTTCGGAGGGACCGGGGAGCTGTTTTTT,CASSPHFGGTGELFF
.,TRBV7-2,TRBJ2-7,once,TGTGCCAGCAGCTTGCAGGGGGGAGGCGAGCAGTACTTC,CASSLQGGGEQYF
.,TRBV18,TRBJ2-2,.,TGTGCCAGCTCATCACAGCCGGGGACCGGGGAGCTGTTTTTT,CASSSQPGTGELFF
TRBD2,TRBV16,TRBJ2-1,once,TGTGCCAGCAGCCAATCGGGGGGGTCCTACAATGAGCAGTTCTTC,CASSQSGGSYNEQFF
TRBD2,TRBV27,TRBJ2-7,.,TGTGCCAGCCAACATAGCGGGCCTCGCTCCTACGAGCAGTACTTC,CASQHSGPRSYEQYF
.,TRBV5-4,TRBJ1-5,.,TGTGCCAGCAGCTTGGGGGGGCAACAGCCCCAGCATTTT,CASSLGGQQPQHF
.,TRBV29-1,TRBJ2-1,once,TGCAGCGCCCAACAGTCGGGGAGCAATGAGCAGTTCTTC,CSAQQSGSNEQFF
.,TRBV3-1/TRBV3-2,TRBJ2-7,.,TGTGCCAGCAGCCAAGCGCCTCGGGAGATCTACGAGCAGTACTTC,CASSQAPREIYEQYF
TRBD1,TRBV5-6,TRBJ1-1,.,TGTGCCAGCAGCCGTAGGACAGGGTGGAACACTGAAGCTTTCTTT,CASSRRTGWNTEAFF
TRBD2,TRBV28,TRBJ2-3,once,TGTGCCAGCTCGTTTCTAGCGGGAACAGATACGCAGTATTTT,CASSFLAGTDTQYF
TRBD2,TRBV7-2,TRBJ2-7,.,TGTGCCAGCACTGTAGCGGGATTAATGACCGAGCAGTACTTC,CASTVAGLMTEQYF
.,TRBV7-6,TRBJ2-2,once,TGTGCCAGCAGCTTAGGCGGCCACAACACCGGGGAGCTGTTTTTT,CASSLGGHNTGELFF
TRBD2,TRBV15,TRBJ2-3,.,TGTGCCACCGGGGGACTAGTAGGAATGGGGCTTATGGGCACGCAGTATTTT,CATGGLVGMGLMGTQYF
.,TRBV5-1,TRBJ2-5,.,TGCGCCAGCAGCTTAGCTGATCAAGAGACCCAGTACTTC,CASSLADQETQYF
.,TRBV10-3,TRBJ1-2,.,TGTGCCATCAGTGCTGACAGTTGGCATGGCTACACCTTC,CAISADSWHGYTF
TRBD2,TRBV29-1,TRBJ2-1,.,TGCAGCGTTGCCTCTAGCGGTAGGGAGCAGTTCTTC,CSVASSGREQFF
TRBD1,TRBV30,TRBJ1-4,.,TGTGCCTGGAGGTCCAGACAGGGGCGCCTTAATGAAAAACTGTTTTTT,CAWRSRQGRLNEKLFF
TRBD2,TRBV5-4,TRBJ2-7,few,TGTGCCAGCAGCTCTGGTGGACTAGCGGGAGTTGGCGAGCAGTACTTC,CASSSGGLAGVGEQYF
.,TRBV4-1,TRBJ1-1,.,TGCGCCAGCAGCCGAGGAGTGGACACTGAAGCTTTCTTT,CASSRGVDTEAFF
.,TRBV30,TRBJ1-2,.,TGTGCCTGGAGTGTAAAGGCAGGGGTCGGCTATGGCTACACCTTC,CAWSVKAGVGYGYTF
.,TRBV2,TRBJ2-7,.,TGTGCCAGCAGAGAGGGAGAGCAGTACTTC,CASREGEQYF
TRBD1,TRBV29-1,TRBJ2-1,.,TGCAGCGTTGGGGGCGCCGGGACAGGGATGTACGAGCAGTTCTTC,CSVGGAGTGMYEQFF
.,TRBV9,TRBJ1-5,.,TGTGCCAGCAGCGAGGGAGGGGGTAGGCAGCCCCAGCATTTT,CASSEGGGRQPQHF
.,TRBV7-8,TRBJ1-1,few,TGTGCCAGCAGCTTAGTGGTACGGGGGACTGAAGCTTTCTTT,CASSLVVRGTEAFF
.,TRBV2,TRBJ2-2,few,TGTTCTTCTCTGCGGGACGGGACCGGGGAGCTGTTTTTT,CSSLRDGTGELFF
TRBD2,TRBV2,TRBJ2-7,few,TGTGCCAGCAGTGTGAAGCGGGAGGGCCAGCAGTACTTC,CASSVKREGQQYF
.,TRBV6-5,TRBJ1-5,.,TGTGCCAGCAAGGCAGCGGGCTATAGCAATCAGCCCCAGCATTTT,CASKAAGYSNQPQHF
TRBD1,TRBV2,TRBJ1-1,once,TGTGCCAGCAGTGTTTGGGGGGACAGGACTGAAGCTTTCTTT,CASSVWGDRTEAFF
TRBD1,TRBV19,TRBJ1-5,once,TGTGCCAGTACGGGACAGAATAGCAATCAGCCCCAGCATTTT,CASTGQNSNQPQHF
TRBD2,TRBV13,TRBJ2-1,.,TGTGCCAGCAGCTTAAAACTAGCGGGGGGGAATGAGCAGTTCTTC,CASSLKLAGGNEQFF
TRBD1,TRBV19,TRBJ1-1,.,TGTGCCAGTAGTATATGGGGACAGCCGAACACTGAAGCTTTCTTT,CASSIWGQPNTEAFF
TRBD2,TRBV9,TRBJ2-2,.,TGTGCCAGCAGCCCCGGGGCGGGGGGGCTGGCCGGGGAGCTGTTTTTT,CASSPGAGGLAGELFF
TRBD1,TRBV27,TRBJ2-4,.,TGTGCCAGCAGTTCTCGCCCCCGGGACAGGGTGTCAAAAAACATTCAGTACTTC,CASSSRPRDRVSKNIQYF
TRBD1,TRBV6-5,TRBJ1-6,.,TGTGCCAGCACAAGACAGGGGGGGTATTCACCCCTCCACTTT,CASTRQGGYSPLHF
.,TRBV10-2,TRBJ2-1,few,TGCGCCAGCAGTGCCGACAGGACCTACAATGAGCAGTTCTTC,CASSADRTYNEQFF
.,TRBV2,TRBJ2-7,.,TGTGCCAGCAGTGAAGCGCTAAGTTTATACTACGAGCAGTACTTC,CASSEALSLYYEQYF
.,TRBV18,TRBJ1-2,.,TGTGCCAGCTCACCACCGACAGGCTCCGGCTACACCTTC,CASSPPTGSGYTF
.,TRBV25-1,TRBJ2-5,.,TGTGCCAGCAGTGAATCGGAGACCCAGTACTTC,CASSESETQYF